Each of the 23 T cell receptor beta chains below was sequenced from the same sample in a study of blood T cell repertoires in COVID-19. TCRdb's table, derived via immunoSEQ multiplex PCR, lists solely in-frame clones and lacks some. This sample has under 250,000 clones; about nine tenths occur once, and the top ten carry 6.2%. The sequenced sample consisted of peripheral blood. These receptors originate from a man aged 60 to 69 with acute or convalescent COVID-19.

The chain has TRBV3-1 (or the pseudogene TRBV3-2) and TRBJ2-2; maybe TRBD2 (6 bases). With 1 base removed from V and 1 base from J, the gap between germline ends came to 10 bases. Germline CDR1 is LGHDT and CDR2 is YNNKEL (reference sequence). The CDR3 loop spans 16 amino acids. CDR3 bases: TGTGCCAGCAGCCAAGCGGGACTTAAGAACACCGGGGAGCTGTTTTTT. Its protein product is CASSQAGLKNTGELFF.

The chain couples TRBV4-1 to TRBJ1-2; the match to TRBD1 covers 11 bases. The CDR3 consists of 17 residues. Trimming removed 4 bases from V and 3 bases from J; junction bases left unmatched: 10. In germline, CDR1 is MGHRA, CDR2 YSYEKL. The CDR3 protein is CASSLRTGGDGHYGYTF. In nucleotides, the CDR3 is TGCGCCAGCAGCCTACGGACAGGGGGCGATGGGCACTATGGCTACACCTTC.

This chain's CDR3 is CASSLGRWGTSGQNEQFF. The CDR3 DNA follows: TGTGCCAGCAGCTTAGGTCGCTGGGGGACTAGCGGGCAGAATGAGCAGTTCTTC. This sequence joins TRBV7-9 and TRBJ2-1; 12 bases align to TRBD2. Trimming removed 1 base from V and 7 bases from J; junction bases left unmatched: 11. This CDR3 is built from 18 residues. Germline values: CDR1 SEHNR, CDR2 FQNEAQ (reference sequence).

The chain recombines TRBV19 with TRBJ2-7; 7 bases line up with TRBD1. The CDR3 contains 15 residues. Germline CDR1 LNHDA, CDR2 SQIVND (reference sequence). Losses at the gene ends were 6 bases for V and 7 bases for J; bases not matched to a gene: 15. Here the CDR3 DNA reads TGTGCCAGTAGGGACAGGAGCCAGGGTGCCAATGAGCAGTACTTC. Translated, it gives CASRDRSQGANEQYF.

This chain connects TRBV4-3 to TRBJ2-5; 8 positions match TRBD2. This CDR3 spans 18 amino acids. The germline CDR1 and CDR2 sequences are LGHNA and YSLEER. The ends lost 0 bases at V and 2 bases at J; junction bases unmatched: 11. CDR3 amino acids: CASSQDWVAGGGQETQYF. CDR3 nucleotide sequence: TGCGCCAGCAGCCAAGATTGGGTGGCGGGAGGTGGGCAAGAGACCCAGTACTTC.

The J gene is TRBJ2-7, the V gene TRBV7-6; a possible D gene is TRBD2 (7 bases). V gave up 5 bases and J gave up 2 bases, with 13 bases separating them. This CDR3 region has 14 residues. Germline V gives CDR1 SGHVS, CDR2 FNYEAQ. CDR3 in DNA: TGTGCCAGCAGCCAAGGGGGGGTCACCTACGAGCAGTACTTC. The encoded protein is CASSQGGVTYEQYF.

This sequence joins TRBV9 and TRBJ2-5; 10 bases map to TRBD2. Per germline, CDR1 SGDLS and CDR2 YYNGEE. The CDR3 contains 16 residues. The V gene end was trimmed by 2 bases and the J gene end by 3 bases; junction bases not matched to a gene: 7. The CDR3: CASSVAGLAGEETQYF. The CDR3 DNA follows: TGTGCCAGCAGCGTCGCGGGTCTAGCGGGAGAAGAGACCCAGTACTTC.

The genes are TRBV7-9 and TRBJ2-2; D is ambiguous. The CDR3 runs to 13 residues. Germline V gene lookup returns CDR1 SEHNR and CDR2 FQNEAQ (reference sequence). V was clipped by 5 bases and J by 6 bases, with 10 bases between them. CDR3 sequence (DNA): TGTGCCAGCAGCGACAATAGTGCCGGGGAGCTGTTTTTT. It translates to CASSDNSAGELFF.

The genes are TRBV7-3 and TRBJ2-5, with D tentatively TRBD2 (7 bases). The germline gives CDR1 SGHTA, CDR2 FQGTGA. The CDR3 runs 15 residues. The germline V and J ends were trimmed by 5 bases and 5 bases, with 18 bases remaining between them. The CDR3 reads CASSPGGGRLETQYF. In nucleotides, the CDR3 is TGTGCCAGCAGCCCCGGCGGGGGCCGACTGGAGACCCAGTACTTC.

This chain uses TRBV7-2 with TRBJ2-1, with D unresolved. Germline CDR1 reads SGHTA; CDR2 reads FQGNSA. Deletions cut 2 bases from V and 4 bases from J, with 6 bases between. The length of the CDR3 is 13 residues. CDR3 sequence (DNA): TGTGCCAGCAGCTTATCAGGATACAATGAGCAGTTCTTC. Translation: CASSLSGYNEQFF.

The chain carries TRBV3-1 (or the pseudogene TRBV3-2) and TRBJ1-2, with D unresolved. CDR1 and CDR2 (germline): LGHDT, YNNKEL (reference sequence). V gave up 0 bases and J gave up 2 bases, with 16 bases separating them. This CDR3 spans 17 amino acids. The CDR3 region is CASSQEGAAERNYGYTF. The CDR3 DNA follows: TGTGCCAGCAGCCAAGAGGGTGCGGCTGAGAGAAACTATGGCTACACCTTC.

This clone turned up a few times. The chain has TRBV2 and TRBJ1-1; 8 bases agree with TRBD1. Germline trimming cut 5 bases from V and 4 bases from J; bases unmatched to any gene: 6. Germline V CDR1 and CDR2: SNHLY, FYNNEI. The CDR3 has 14 amino acids. The CDR3 nucleotides read TGTGCCAGCAGTTTTGGACAGGGTGGCACTGAAGCTTTCTTT. Translating gives CASSFGQGGTEAFF. The variable domain in full, with the rest retrieved from reference TRBV2 and TRBJ1-1, is EPEVTQTPSHQVTQMGQEVILRCVPISNHLYFYWYRQILGQKVEFLVSFYNNEISEKSEIFDDQFSVERPDGSNFTLKIRSTKLEDSAMYFCASSFGQGGTEAFFGQGTRLTVV.

The chain recombines TRBV6-2 or TRBV6-3 with TRBJ2-1; the match to TRBD2 covers 9 bases. The CDR3 is 18 residues long. Germline V gene data show CDR1 as MNHEY and CDR2 as SVGEGT. V gave up 4 bases and J gave up 6 bases; unmatched junction bases: 16. The CDR3 spells CASSSQVLGGRALNEQFF. DNA for the CDR3: TGTGCCAGCAGTTCACAGGTTCTCGGCGGGAGGGCTCTCAATGAGCAGTTCTTC.

This rearrangement joins TRBV30 to TRBJ2-3; 8 positions agree with TRBD2. CDR1 and CDR2 from the germline V gene are GTSNPN and SVGIG (reference sequence). The CDR3 runs 14 residues. J gave up 6 bases and V 7 bases, and 12 bases lay outside the gene matches. Here the CDR3 reads CAYLAGILHDTQYF. The CDR3 DNA follows: TGTGCCTATTTAGCGGGAATCCTCCACGATACGCAGTATTTT. Filled out from reference TRBV30 and TRBJ2-3, the complete variable domain reads SQTIHQWPATLVQPVGSPLSLECTVEGTSNPNLYWYRQAAGRGLQLLFYSVGIGQISSEVPQNLSASRPQDRQFILSSKKLLLSDSGFYLCAYLAGILHDTQYFGPGTRLTVL.

The chain couples TRBV27 to TRBJ2-1; D unresolved. With 4 bases removed from V and 6 bases from J, the gap between germline ends came to 10 bases. This CDR3 has 13 amino acids. Germline V CDR1 and CDR2: MNHEY, SMNVEV (reference sequence). In nucleotides, the CDR3 is TGTGCCAGCAGTTCGGGTTTCGGCAATGAGCAGTTCTTC. Amino acids: CASSSGFGNEQFF.

This chain connects TRBV9 to TRBJ1-1, with 9 bases fitting TRBD1. Germline lookup yields CDR1 SGDLS and CDR2 YYNGEE. V lost 2 bases to trimming and J lost 5 bases; unmatched junction nucleotides: 4. The CDR3 has 14 residues. The CDR3 bases are TGTGCCAGCAGCGTTGTGGGACAGGGAACTGAAGCTTTCTTT. Translating gives CASSVVGQGTEAFF.

The chain has TRBV11-3 and TRBJ2-3; D not certain. The CDR3 spans 16 residues. Trimming cost V 1 base and J 0 bases, with 11 bases left between them. The germline V gene encodes CDR1 SGHNT and CDR2 YENEEA. This CDR3 is CASSLVPASSTDTQYF. In DNA, the CDR3 is TGTGCCAGCAGCTTAGTCCCAGCGTCTAGCACAGATACGCAGTATTTT.

This clone was counted between two and nine times. CDR3 sequence: CASSTGTGYEQYF. CDR3 nucleotides: TGTGCCAGCTCAACCGGGACAGGATACGAGCAGTACTTC. The gene calls are TRBV18 and TRBJ2-7, with TRBD1 matching over 8 bases. The CDR3 totals 13 residues. Germline CDR1 is KGHSH and CDR2 is LQKENI. V lost 5 bases, J lost 4 bases, and 4 bases stayed unmatched.

V and J are TRBV10-3 and TRBJ2-2; possible D gene TRBD2, 5 bases. The germline gives CDR1 ENHRY, CDR2 SYGVKD. The CDR3 extends over 18 amino acids. V lost 6 bases, J lost 1 base, and 21 bases lay in between. CDR3 coding DNA: TGTGCCATCAGCCCGCGAGAGGGCCTAGCTGGGAACACCGGGGAGCTGTTTTTT. Translation gives CAISPREGLAGNTGELFF.

This chain uses TRBV18 with TRBJ1-2, with unresolved D. V was shortened by 2 bases and J by 5 bases, with 9 bases between the two germline ends. The CDR3 is 13 residues long. Germline CDR1 and CDR2: KGHSH and LQKENI. Written as DNA, the CDR3 is TGTGCCAGCTCACCATCCGGAGGGTATGGCTACACCTTC. Translating it yields CASSPSGGYGYTF.

This chain connects TRBV11-3 to TRBJ2-7; 8 bases align to TRBD1. V trimming: 2 bases; J trimming: 5 bases; junction bases outside the gene matches: 8. Looked up from germline, CDR1 is SGHNT and CDR2 is YENEEA. CDR3 length: 15 amino acids. The CDR3 DNA follows: TGTGCCAGCAGCTTATACTCAGGGGGCGGCGACGAGCAGTACTTC. Translated, it gives CASSLYSGGGDEQYF.

V usage is TRBV18 and J usage is TRBJ1-2; D perhaps matches TRBD1 (5 bases). Per germline, CDR1 KGHSH and CDR2 LQKENI. The V end was cut by 0 bases, the J end by 8 bases, with 13 bases between. The CDR3 has 14 residues. The CDR3 DNA sequence: TGTGCCAGCTCACCACCGCCAGGGAGGGAAGGCTACACCTTC. Translation gives CASSPPPGREGYTF.

The rearrangement links TRBV29-1 to TRBJ2-7; 9 bases map to TRBD2. The CDR3 extends over 15 amino acids. Germline V gene lookup returns CDR1 SQVTM and CDR2 ANQGSEA. J was trimmed by 0 bases and V by 1 base; bases with no gene match: 4. CDR3 DNA sequence: TGCAGCGTTGAAGGTAGCGGGAGATCCTCCTACGAGCAGTACTTC. This encodes CSVEGSGRSSYEQYF.